This T cell receptor (beta chain) was documented in a study of metastatic and nonmetastatic thyroid tumors. The CDR3 consists of 13 residues. The germline V gene has CDR1 SGHTA and CDR2 FQGNSA. Trimming removed 1 base at V and 1 base at J, with 3 bases between. Before thyroid surgery, none of the patients had received any treatment. Under the authors' procedure: Differences in CDR3 between clinicopathological groups were drawn on to build a classifier intended to discriminate distant-metastatic papillary thyroid cancer patients. TCRdb reassembled clones from the PCR reads with MiXCR. The authors' filters were not applied to this entry. The sample includes about 23,000 clones, over 20% of them seen just once. This clone was counted a single time.

The TCR sequence derives from a female donor with papillary thyroid cancer or a benign thyroid nodule (not recorded which). Some clones in this sample may be carry-over from other donors' samples. Input material: blood. The genes are TRBV7-2 and TRBJ2-3; D remains ambiguous. The CDR3 DNA reads as TGTGCCAGCAGCTTAGGAGGCACAGATACGCAGTATTTT. It yields the protein CASSLGGTDTQYF.